Shown below are 21 T cell receptor beta chains from a single sample sequenced in a study of regulatory T cells in long-lasting Graves disease. CDR3-region Arm-PCR and iRepertoire HTBI primers produced the TCR beta libraries. From the multiplex PCR reads, TCRdb called clonotypes with MiXCR, one entry per CDR3 protein. The sample lists hundreds of thousands of distinct CDR3 sequences, roughly 15% occurring once. The time point: newly diagnosed GD, antithyroid drugs for less than 3 months. With RNA extracted from PBMCs as input, the TCR library was made. Separately, the same data were catalogued under a study of T cells in Graves' hyperthyroidism and ophthalmopathy.

This sample comprised peripheral blood mononuclear cells (PBMCs), obtained at new diagnosis, from a patient treated with antithyroid drugs. These receptor sequences come from a woman aged 25 to 45 with Graves disease.

The chain carries TRBV18 and TRBJ2-7, with TRBD1 matching over 7 bases. Germline trimming cut 5 bases from V and 6 bases from J; bases unmatched to any gene: 13. Germline CDR1 is KGHSH and CDR2 is LQKENI. The CDR3 is 15 residues long. CDR3 protein: CASSVGTVKKGEQYF. CDR3 nucleotides: TGTGCCAGCTCAGTAGGGACAGTTAAGAAAGGCGAGCAGTACTTC.

At least ten counts were recorded for this clonotype. This chain links TRBV20-1 with TRBJ2-5; possibly TRBD1 for D (6 bases). V gave up 3 bases and J gave up 12 bases, with 14 bases separating them. CDR3 length: 11 residues. Germline lookup yields CDR1 DFQATT and CDR2 SNEGSKA (reference sequence). Written as DNA, the CDR3 is TGCAGTGCTAGGGTACAGGGCGTCGAGTACTTC. It specifies CSARVQGVEYF.

As DNA, the CDR3 is TGTGCCACCAGCCGGACAGGGCCACGAGATACGCAGTATTTT. It specifies CATSRTGPRDTQYF. This chain joins TRBV15 and TRBJ2-3, with 8 bases aligning to TRBD1. V gave up 5 bases and J gave up 5 bases; unmatched junction bases: 6. CDR1 and CDR2 (germline): LNHNV, YYDKDF (reference sequence). The CDR3 is 14 amino acids.

The chain recombines TRBV29-1 with TRBJ2-4; D is ambiguous. CDR1 is SQVTM, CDR2 ANQGSEA, per germline. The V end lost 7 bases, the J end lost 8 bases, and 18 bases lay between the germline ends. The CDR3 has 13 residues. The CDR3 sequence: CSGRAGLWDIQYF. The CDR3 DNA reads as TGCAGCGGACGAGCCGGGTTGTGGGACATTCAGTACTTC.

This clonotype was recorded many times. The rearrangement uses TRBV7-2 and TRBJ2-1; 10 bases match TRBD2. With V trimmed by 2 bases and J by 5 bases, 3 bases remained unmatched. This CDR3 region has 15 residues. The germline CDR1 and CDR2 sequences are SGHTA and FQGNSA. The CDR3 loop reads CASSLLAGDNNEQFF. As DNA, the CDR3 is TGTGCCAGCAGCTTACTAGCGGGAGATAACAATGAGCAGTTCTTC.

There are a few counts of this clonotype. The chain couples TRBV7-2 to TRBJ2-1; no clear D gene. The V gene's germline CDR1 is SGHTA and CDR2 FQGNSA. The CDR3 is 14 residues long. V dropped 4 bases and J dropped 4 bases, with 11 bases sitting between them. DNA for the CDR3: TGTGCCAGCAGCTCTTCCGACACGTACAATGAGCAGTTCTTC. The encoded protein is CASSSSDTYNEQFF.

This clonotype occurred many times. CDR3 loop: CSAPRGRVYGYTF. The CDR3 region has the DNA TGCAGTGCCCCTCGGGGGCGGGTCTATGGCTACACCTTC. This chain connects TRBV20-1 to TRBJ1-2, with D possibly TRBD1 on 6 matching bases. The V end lost 6 bases, the J end lost 4 bases, and 15 bases lay between the germline ends. CDR1 is DFQATT and CDR2 is SNEGSKA in the germline V gene (reference sequence). This CDR3 has 13 residues.

V usage is TRBV28 and J usage is TRBJ2-2; 7 bases agree with TRBD1. J was trimmed by 6 bases and V by 6 bases; bases with no gene match: 1. Germline V gene data show CDR1 as MDHEN and CDR2 as SYDVKM. The CDR3 totals 12 residues. The CDR3 DNA reads TGTGCCAGCAGGCAGGGGGCCGGGGAGCTGTTTTTT. Residues: CASRQGAGELFF.

This clonotype was detected once. The rearrangement links TRBV18 to TRBJ2-1; no definite D call. CDR3 length: 17 amino acids. Trimming took off 3 bases at V and 7 bases at J, with 22 bases between the two ends. Germline CDR1 and CDR2: KGHSH and LQKENI. CDR3 amino acids: CASSPLPPHGSGNEQFF. The CDR3 region has the DNA TGTGCCAGCTCACCCCTGCCCCCACATGGTTCCGGGAATGAGCAGTTCTTC. The variable domain in full, completed from reference TRBV18 and TRBJ2-1, reads NAGVMQNPRHLVRRRGQEARLRCSPMKGHSHVYWYRQLPEEGLKFMVYLQKENIIDESGMPKERFSAEFPKEGPSILRIQQVVRGDSAAYFCASSPLPPHGSGNEQFFGPGTRLTVL.

This clonotype appeared a few times. This chain connects TRBV7-9 to TRBJ1-3, with a possible D match to TRBD1 (5 bases). The germline CDR1 and CDR2 sequences are SEHNR and FQNEAQ (reference sequence). Trimming stripped 4 bases from V and 8 bases from J, with 9 bases between. CDR3 size: 12 residues. The CDR3 nucleotides are TGTGCCAGCAGCTGGGGGGTTGACACCATATATTTT. Encoded protein: CASSWGVDTIYF.

This clonotype was counted at least ten times. The chain uses TRBV7-2 and TRBJ1-4; no clear D. The CDR3 contains 12 residues. V was pared by 2 bases and J by 14 bases, with 12 bases between. CDR1 is SGHTA, CDR2 FQGNSA, per germline. The CDR3 loop is CASSLYTSRLFF. CDR3 DNA: TGTGCCAGCAGCTTATATACAAGTCGGCTGTTTTTT.

This clonotype was observed many times. The chain uses TRBV20-1 and TRBJ2-7; 7 positions match TRBD1. There are 12 residues in the CDR3. With V trimmed by 4 bases and J by 4 bases, 4 bases remained unmatched. Germline V gene data show CDR1 as DFQATT and CDR2 as SNEGSKA (reference sequence). CDR3 sequence: CSATRGSYEQYF. The CDR3, as DNA: TGCAGTGCTACCAGGGGGTCATACGAGCAGTACTTC.

This rearrangement joins TRBV27 to TRBJ2-1, with D perhaps TRBD2 (7 bases). CDR1 MNHEY and CDR2 SMNVEV come from the germline V gene (reference sequence). The V end lost 7 bases, the J end lost 6 bases, and 19 bases lay between the germline ends. CDR3 size: 15 residues. CDR3 sequence reads: CASNDGGGVSNEQFF. CDR3 DNA sequence: TGTGCCAGCAACGATGGGGGGGGCGTCAGCAATGAGCAGTTCTTC.

The chain has TRBV27 and TRBJ1-1; D ambiguous. Trimming removed 7 bases at V and 5 bases at J, with 14 bases between. The CDR3 is made up of 13 amino acids. CDR1 is MNHEY, CDR2 SMNVEV, per germline (reference sequence). The CDR3 DNA reads TGTGCCAGCAAAACAGCCAGTCGGACTGAAGCTTTCTTT. Its translation: CASKTASRTEAFF.

This clonotype appeared many times. The V gene is TRBV6-1, the J gene TRBJ1-4; 7 nucleotides match TRBD1. There are 14 residues in the CDR3. V gave up 6 bases and J gave up 8 bases; unmatched junction bases: 9. In germline, CDR1 is MNHNS, CDR2 SASEGT. The CDR3 sequence: CASSRGTVEEKLFF. In DNA, the CDR3 is TGTGCCAGCAGCCGGGGGACAGTCGAAGAAAAACTGTTTTTT.

This clonotype was picked up many times. The J gene is TRBJ1-5, the V gene TRBV28; no clear D gene. The CDR3 sequence is 14 residues long. V was shortened by 6 bases and J by 5 bases, with 14 bases between the two germline ends. The germline V gene encodes CDR1 MDHEN and CDR2 SYDVKM. DNA for the CDR3: TGTGCCAGCAGCAGTCGCCTCAGAGATCAGCCCCAGCATTTT. Its protein is CASSSRLRDQPQHF.

There are a few counts of this clonotype. The V and J genes are TRBV29-1 and TRBJ1-1, with D maybe TRBD1 (6 bases). The germline gives CDR1 SQVTM, CDR2 ANQGSEA. V gave up 5 bases and J gave up 5 bases, with 18 bases separating them. The CDR3 is made up of 14 amino acids. The CDR3: CSVPRGGRGTEAFF. CDR3 DNA: TGCAGCGTTCCGAGGGGGGGAAGGGGGACTGAAGCTTTCTTT.

J is TRBJ2-5 and V is TRBV7-9; D may be TRBD1 (6 bases). Germline V CDR1 and CDR2: SEHNR, FQNEAQ (reference sequence). This CDR3 has 14 residues. V dropped 5 bases and J dropped 4 bases, with 14 bases sitting between them. CDR3 bases: TGTGCCAGCAGCAAGACAGAAGGGGGAGAGACCCAGTACTTC. Its protein product is CASSKTEGGETQYF. Drawing the rest from reference TRBV7-9 and TRBJ2-5, the complete variable domain is DTGVSQNPRHKITKRGQNVTFRCDPISEHNRLYWYRQTLGQGPEFLTYFQNEAQLEKSRLLSDRFSAERPKGSFSTLEIQRTEQGDSAMYLCASSKTEGGETQYFGPGTRLLVL.

This clonotype was recorded many times. The V and J genes are TRBV28 and TRBJ2-7; tentatively, D is TRBD1 (6 bases). Looked up from germline, CDR1 is MDHEN and CDR2 is SYDVKM. CDR3 length: 17 residues. V was clipped by 3 bases and J by 0 bases, with 18 bases between them. The CDR3 region is CASSLGQGTKISYEQYF. The CDR3 bases are TGTGCCAGCAGTTTGGGGCAGGGGACGAAAATCTCCTACGAGCAGTACTTC.

This clonotype appeared many times. CDR3 sequence: CATRYGGTEAFF. The DNA for the CDR3 is TGTGCCACCCGATACGGGGGTACTGAAGCTTTCTTT. The chain recombines TRBV27 with TRBJ1-1; possibly TRBD1 for D (5 bases). Per the germline V gene, CDR1 is MNHEY and CDR2 is SMNVEV (reference sequence). Trimming shortened V by 10 bases and J by 5 bases, and 14 bases separated the two germline ends. There are 12 residues in the CDR3.

The chain links TRBV20-1 to TRBJ1-4; possibly TRBD1 for D (6 bases). Germline assignment: CDR1 DFQATT and CDR2 SNEGSKA (reference sequence). The germline V and J ends were trimmed by 3 bases and 4 bases, with 9 bases remaining between them. The CDR3 runs 13 residues. The CDR3 loop reads CSASGGFNEKLFF. For the CDR3, the DNA is TGCAGTGCTAGCGGGGGCTTTAATGAAAAACTGTTTTTT.